The clone carrying this T cell receptor (beta chain) was observed a handful of times. What it binds is unknown. This record belongs to a study of T-cell memory formation after mild COVID-19. Overall study context: TCR clustering was largely donor specific. Study conclusions and caveats: What remained unconfirmed was the SARS-CoV-2 specificity of second-wave clones peaking on day 37. CD4+ bias marked clones expanding day 15 to 37, unlike balanced contracting clones.

cDNA libraries for TCR alpha and TCR beta, carrying sample barcodes and UMIs, came from 5'RACE with constant-segment primers. One entry per CDR3 protein, called by TCRdb with MiXCR from the 5' RACE reads. The table lists 550,000 to 600,000 distinct CDR3 sequences, roughly a fifth of them singletons, with roughly 9.1% in the top ten. The sequenced sample was PBMCs or a T cell subset sorted from them (not recorded which). The sequence was collected from an adult woman who had mild COVID-19 (a few samples of this study predate the infection). Cell type and time point are not known.

The CDR3 here is CATSSHPDRWNTGELFF. The CDR3 nucleotides are TGTGCCACCAGCAGTCACCCGGACAGGTGGAACACCGGGGAGCTGTTTTTT. The rearrangement uses TRBV15 and TRBJ2-2; 7 nucleotides line up with TRBD1. This CDR3 has 17 amino acids. Germline V lookup: CDR1 LNHNV, CDR2 YYDKDF (reference sequence). Unmatched junction bases numbered 8, after V lost 3 bases and J lost 1 base. The full variable domain, its missing parts supplied by reference TRBV15 and TRBJ2-2, is DAMVIQNPRYQVTQFGKPVTLSCSQTLNHNVMYWYQQKSSQAPKLLFHYYDKDFNNEADTPDNFQSRRPNTSFCFLDIRSPGLGDTAMYLCATSSHPDRWNTGELFFGEGSRLTVL.